This T cell receptor (beta chain) was sequenced during a study of post-analysis software for immune sequencing data. Study-level background: Progressive-relapsing, secondary progressive and relapsing-remitting multiple sclerosis were among the disease courses included. Study findings and constraints: By F measure, strong co-clustering occurred among samples prepared in the same batch. For normalized Chao1 diversity, multiple sclerosis patients scored significantly lower than controls did. About 5 TRBV segments appeared more often in patients than in controls, and TRBV5-6, TRBV5-1 and TRBV20-1 were among these.

The CDR3 is made up of 18 amino acids. The germline CDR1 and CDR2 sequences are LGHDT and YNNKEL (reference sequence). The library was made from cDNA and included unique molecular identifiers. About 500,000 cDNA molecules were obtained per 1 to 10 million input T cells. TCRdb analysed the PCR reads with MiXCR anew, one entry per CDR3 protein. The table includes roughly 170,000 distinct CDR3 sequences, approximately 28% detected once. Notes on this clonotype: What it recognizes is unknown. One base away lies a much larger clone, so this may be a sequencing read error.

The sequenced sample consisted of blood. The chain combines TRBV3-1 with TRBJ2-7, with 12 bases identical to TRBD2. This TCR was sampled from a girl aged 5 to 17 with multiple sclerosis. The CDR3 protein is CAISQGQGGLAGTYEQYF. CDR3 nucleotide sequence: TGTGCCATCAGCCAAGGACAGGGGGGACTAGCGGGTACCTACGAGCAGTACTTC.